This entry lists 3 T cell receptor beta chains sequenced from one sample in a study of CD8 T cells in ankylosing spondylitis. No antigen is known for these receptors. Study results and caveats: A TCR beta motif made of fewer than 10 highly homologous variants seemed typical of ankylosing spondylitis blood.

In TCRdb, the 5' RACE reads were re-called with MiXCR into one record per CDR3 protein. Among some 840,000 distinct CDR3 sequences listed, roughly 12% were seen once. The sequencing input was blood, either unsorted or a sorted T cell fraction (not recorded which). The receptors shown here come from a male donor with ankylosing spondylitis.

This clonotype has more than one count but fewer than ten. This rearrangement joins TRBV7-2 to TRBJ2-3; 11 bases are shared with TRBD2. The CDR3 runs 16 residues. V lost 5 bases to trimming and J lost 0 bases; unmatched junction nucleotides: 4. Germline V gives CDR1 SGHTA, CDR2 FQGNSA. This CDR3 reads CASSRLAGISTDTQYF. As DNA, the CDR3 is TGTGCCAGCAGCCGACTAGCGGGAATAAGCACAGATACGCAGTATTTT.

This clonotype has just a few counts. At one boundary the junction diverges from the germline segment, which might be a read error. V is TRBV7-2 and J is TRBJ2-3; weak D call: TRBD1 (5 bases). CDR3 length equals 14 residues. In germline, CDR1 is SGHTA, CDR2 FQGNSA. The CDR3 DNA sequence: TGTGCCAGCACCTTATCTGGGGCCACAGATACGCAGTATTTT. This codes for CASTLSGATDTQYF.

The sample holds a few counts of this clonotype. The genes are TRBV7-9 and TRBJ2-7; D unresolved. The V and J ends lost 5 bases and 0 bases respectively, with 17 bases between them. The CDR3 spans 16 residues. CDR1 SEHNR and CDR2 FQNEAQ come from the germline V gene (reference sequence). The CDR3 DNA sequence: TGTGCCAGCAGCCACCCCGGCGCGGAGAGCTCCTACGAGCAGTACTTC. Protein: CASSHPGAESSYEQYF.